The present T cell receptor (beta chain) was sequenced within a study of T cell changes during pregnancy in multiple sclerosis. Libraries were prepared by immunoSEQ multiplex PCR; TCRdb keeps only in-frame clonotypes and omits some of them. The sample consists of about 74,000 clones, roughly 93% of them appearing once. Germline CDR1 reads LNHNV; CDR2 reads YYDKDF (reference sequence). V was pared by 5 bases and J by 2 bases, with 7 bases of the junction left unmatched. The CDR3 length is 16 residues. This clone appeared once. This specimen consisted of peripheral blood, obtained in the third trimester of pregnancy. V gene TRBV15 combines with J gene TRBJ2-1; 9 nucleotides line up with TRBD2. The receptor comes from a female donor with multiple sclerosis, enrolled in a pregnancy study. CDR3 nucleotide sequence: TGTGCCACCAGCCAGACGCGGGGGGGCCCCTACAATGAGCAGTTCTTC. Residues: CATSQTRGGPYNEQFF.